This T cell receptor beta chain originates from a study of T cell responses to AZD1222 COVID-19 vaccine. Whole-study results and caveats: Clonal diversity may have been underestimated in mostly white British donors.

Clones were sequenced by immunoSEQ multiplex PCR, and TCRdb holds only the in-frame ones, with some missing. The sample includes 130,000 to 150,000 clones, 92% of them seen just once. The V gene lost 3 bases and the J gene lost 2 bases, with 13 bases spanning the gap. The V gene's germline CDR1 is MDHEN and CDR2 SYDVKM. CDR3 length equals 15 residues. To note about this clone: The target antigen is unknown.

The chain employs TRBV28 and TRBJ2-5; D gene ambiguous. The sequence derives from an adult in good health. The specimen was peripheral blood, collected on day 0 of AZD1222 vaccination. The CDR3, as DNA: TGTGCCAGCAGTTTTGCGCAGGCCTGGCAAGAGACCCAGTACTTC. It yields the protein CASSFAQAWQETQYF.